A single sample is the source of the 14 T cell receptor beta chains below, sequenced in a study of PD-1 blockade in classical Hodgkin lymphoma. Time point given: cycle 4 day 1 (C4D1), after less than 7 weeks of nivolumab. Each and every patient relapsed after autologous stem cell transplantation, and patients got differing brentuximab vedotin exposure. The table came from immunoSEQ multiplex PCR; TCRdb's copy has only in-frame clones and leaves some out. The sample shows approximately 110,000 clones, over 85% of them seen only once. The material sequenced was peripheral blood mononuclear cells (PBMCs), taken before the fourth cycle of nivolumab. The receptors shown here come from a human donor with classical Hodgkin lymphoma.

The chain links TRBV19 to TRBJ1-1; 9 bases are shared with TRBD1. J lost 3 bases, V lost 9 bases, and 5 bases had no gene match. The CDR3 totals 13 residues. Germline-derived CDR1 and CDR2 are LNHDA and SQIVND (reference sequence). The CDR3 here is CASKQGADTEAFF. The DNA of the CDR3 is TGTGCCAGCAAACAGGGGGCGGACACTGAAGCTTTCTTT.

In nucleotides, the CDR3 is TGCGCCAGCAGTTCCGGGACAGCCAAAAAAGAAAAACTGTTTTTT. Encoded protein: CASSSGTAKKEKLFF. This sequence joins TRBV10-2 and TRBJ1-4; 7 bases fit TRBD1. The CDR3 runs to 15 residues. The germline V gene encodes CDR1 WSHSY and CDR2 SAAADI. The trim removed 5 bases at V and 8 bases at J, leaving 11 bases unmatched.

The chain uses TRBV27 and TRBJ1-1; the D gene is possibly TRBD1 (5 bases). Germline-derived CDR1 and CDR2 are MNHEY and SMNVEV (reference sequence). The V gene lost 1 base and the J gene lost 7 bases, with 16 bases spanning the gap. The CDR3 sequence is 15 residues long. The CDR3 reads CASSLYLSRGGEAFF. CDR3 in DNA: TGTGCCAGCAGTTTATACCTATCAAGGGGTGGTGAAGCTTTCTTT.

The chain is built from TRBV19 and TRBJ2-7; D gene uncertain. CDR1 is LNHDA and CDR2 is SQIVND in the germline V gene (reference sequence). CDR3 size: 13 residues. V shed 1 base and J shed 0 bases, with 4 bases lying between them. Written as DNA, the CDR3 is TGTGCCAGTAGTATAGGCAGCTCCTACGAGCAGTACTTC. Translating gives CASSIGSSYEQYF.

The gene calls are TRBV5-1 and TRBJ2-1, with TRBD1 matching over 12 bases. This CDR3 spans 16 amino acids. Germline CDR1 reads SGHRS; CDR2 reads YFSETQ. V shed 0 bases and J 8 bases; nucleotides not matched to a gene: 6. The CDR3 is CASSLVAGQGAYEQFF. The CDR3, as DNA: TGCGCCAGCAGCTTGGTAGCGGGACAGGGGGCGTATGAGCAGTTCTTC. Full variable domain (outside the CDR3, taken from reference TRBV5-1 and TRBJ2-1): KAGVTQTPRYLIKTRGQQVTLSCSPISGHRSVSWYQQTPGQGLQFLFEYFSETQRNKGNFPGRFSGRQFSNSRSEMNVSTLELGDSALYLCASSLVAGQGAYEQFFGPGTRLTVL.

The chain combines TRBV7-2 with TRBJ2-4; a weak D match, TRBD1 (5 bases). V lost 5 bases, J lost 3 bases, and 14 bases lay in between. Germline-derived CDR1 and CDR2 are SGHTA and FQGNSA. The CDR3 is 15 amino acids. CDR3 protein: CASSLGVWGKNIQYF. For the CDR3, the DNA is TGTGCCAGCAGCCTAGGGGTTTGGGGCAAAAACATTCAGTACTTC.

The chain recombines TRBV28 with TRBJ2-7; 10 bases agree with TRBD2. CDR1 is MDHEN and CDR2 is SYDVKM in the germline V gene. V gave up 10 bases and J gave up 6 bases; unmatched junction bases: 15. The CDR3 extends over 15 amino acids. The chain's CDR3 is CATTRGLAGAVEQYF. CDR3 sequence (DNA): TGTGCCACCACTCGAGGGCTAGCGGGAGCGGTCGAGCAGTACTTC.

The chain combines TRBV2 with TRBJ1-5; D is undetermined. Germline V gene lookup returns CDR1 SNHLY and CDR2 FYNNEI. V dropped 6 bases and J dropped 6 bases, with 12 bases sitting between them. CDR3 size: 13 residues. The CDR3, as DNA: TGTGCCAGCAGCCTCGACACGGCTCAGCCCCAGCATTTT. Translated: CASSLDTAQPQHF. Looking up the rest from reference TRBV2 and TRBJ1-5 gives the full variable domain: EPEVTQTPSHQVTQMGQEVILRCVPISNHLYFYWYRQILGQKVEFLVSFYNNEISEKSEIFDDQFSVERPDGSNFTLKIRSTKLEDSAMYFCASSLDTAQPQHFGDGTRLSIL.

V and J are TRBV9 and TRBJ2-1; the D gene is possibly TRBD2 (5 bases). This CDR3 spans 18 amino acids. V lost 4 bases, J lost 3 bases, and 23 bases lay in between. CDR1 is SGDLS and CDR2 is YYNGEE in the germline V gene. The CDR3 loop reads CASSSGWGGESIYNEQFF. For the CDR3, the DNA is TGTGCCAGCAGCAGCGGTTGGGGTGGGGAGTCCATCTACAATGAGCAGTTCTTC.

The chain combines TRBV7-8 with TRBJ2-7, with 11 bases lining up with TRBD2. Germline V CDR1 and CDR2: SGHVS, FQNEAQ. V lost 0 bases and J lost 3; bases outside the gene matches: 4. The CDR3 has 16 amino acids. CDR3 region: CASSLATLAGVYEQYF. The CDR3, as DNA: TGTGCCAGCAGCTTAGCGACACTAGCGGGAGTCTACGAGCAGTACTTC.

V gene TRBV4-1 combines with J gene TRBJ2-5; 7 positions agree with TRBD1. The CDR3 is 16 amino acids. CDR1 is MGHRA, CDR2 YSYEKL, per germline. V lost 0 bases, J lost 4 bases, and 8 bases stayed unmatched. The chain's CDR3 is CASSQDTGQDGETQYF. The CDR3 DNA is TGCGCCAGCAGCCAAGATACAGGACAGGACGGAGAGACCCAGTACTTC.

The V gene is TRBV5-8, the J gene TRBJ1-5; unclear D gene. This CDR3 has 12 residues. The germline V gene has CDR1 SGHTS and CDR2 YDEGEE. V was clipped by 4 bases and J by 11 bases, with 13 bases between them. The CDR3 here is CASSITGKSQHF. The CDR3 bases are TGTGCCAGCAGCATAACTGGGAAGTCCCAGCATTTT.

This chain links TRBV19 with TRBJ1-1, with D tentatively TRBD1 (5 bases). Germline CDR1 reads LNHDA; CDR2 reads SQIVND (reference sequence). V was shortened by 3 bases and J by 2 bases, with 10 bases between the two germline ends. The CDR3 spans 14 residues. In DNA form, the CDR3 reads TGTGCCAGTAGTATGGGGCAGGGAAACACTGAAGCTTTCTTT. Protein sequence: CASSMGQGNTEAFF.

This chain uses TRBV27 with TRBJ1-4; 8 nucleotides agree with TRBD1. After removal of 5 bases from V and 8 bases from J, the junction contained 7 bases not matched to a gene. This CDR3 is 14 amino acids long. Germline V CDR1 and CDR2: MNHEY, SMNVEV (reference sequence). CDR3 in amino acids: CASSHGTGGEKLFF. The CDR3, as DNA: TGTGCCAGCAGTCACGGGACAGGAGGGGAAAAACTGTTTTTT.